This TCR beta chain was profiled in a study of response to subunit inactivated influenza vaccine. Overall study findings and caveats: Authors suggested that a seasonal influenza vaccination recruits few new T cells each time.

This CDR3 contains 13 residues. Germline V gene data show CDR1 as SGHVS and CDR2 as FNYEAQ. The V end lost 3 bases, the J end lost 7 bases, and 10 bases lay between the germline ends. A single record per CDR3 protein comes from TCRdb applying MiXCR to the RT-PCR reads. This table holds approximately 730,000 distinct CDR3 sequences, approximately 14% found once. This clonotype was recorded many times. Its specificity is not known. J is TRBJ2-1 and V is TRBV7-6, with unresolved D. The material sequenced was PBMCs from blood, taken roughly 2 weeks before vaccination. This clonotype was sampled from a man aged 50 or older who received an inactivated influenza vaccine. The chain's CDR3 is CASSFNVANEQFF. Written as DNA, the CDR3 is TGTGCCAGCAGCTTTAACGTAGCAAATGAGCAGTTCTTC.